Listed below are T cell receptor beta chains from one sample, sequenced in a study of cytomegalovirus exposure and HLA in healthy donors. TCRdb's copy holds only in-frame clones and misses some; the assay was immunoSEQ multiplex PCR. Its clone listing holds approximately 100,000 clones. Sequenced: PBMCs. The source is a man in his forties or fifties in good health and CMV-seronegative. CDR3s include the opening cysteine and the closing phenylalanine or tryptophan. D genes are given only for firm matches.

D: -
J: TRBJ1-2
V: TRBV25-1
DNA: TGTGCCAGCAGTGAAGTGGAGGGTCCCTATGGCTACACCTTC
CDR3: CASSEVEGPYGYTF

D: -
J: TRBJ1-2
V: TRBV19
DNA: TGTGCCAGTAGTTACTCTTGGGGGGAGTATGGCTACACCTTC
CDR3: CASSYSWGEYGYTF

D: -
J: TRBJ1-5
V: TRBV7-9
DNA: TGTGCCAGCAGCTTATTGGGAGATCAGCCCCAGCATTTT
CDR3: CASSLLGDQPQHF

D: TRBD1
J: TRBJ1-2
V: TRBV25-1
DNA: TGTGCCAGCAGTAGACAGGGGGCTTCCTATGGCTACACCTTC
CDR3: CASSRQGASYGYTF

D: TRBD1
J: TRBJ1-6
V: TRBV5-1
DNA: TGCGCCAGCAGCTCCACAGGGGATTCACCCCTCCACTTT
CDR3: CASSSTGDSPLHF

D: TRBD1
J: TRBJ1-2
V: TRBV9
DNA: TGTGCCAGCAGCCTCAGGACAGGGGATCACTATGGCTACACCTTC
CDR3: CASSLRTGDHYGYTF

D: -
J: TRBJ2-1
V: TRBV28
DNA: TGTGCCAGCATAGGGGGGGATTCCTACAATGAGCAGTTCTTC
CDR3: CASIGGDSYNEQFF

D: -
J: TRBJ1-6
V: TRBV5-4
DNA: TGTGCCAGCAGTTCGCAGGGAATTCGGTCCTATAATTCACCCCTCCACTTT
CDR3: CASSSQGIRSYNSPLHF

D: TRBD1
J: TRBJ1-5
V: TRBV19
DNA: TGTGCCAGTACCAATCTCCGGGACAGGGGAAGCAATCAGCCCCAGCATTTT
CDR3: CASTNLRDRGSNQPQHF

D: TRBD1
J: TRBJ1-5
V: TRBV7-6
DNA: TGTGCCAGCAGCTTGGGACAGGGCATCAATCAGCCCCAGCATTTT
CDR3: CASSLGQGINQPQHF